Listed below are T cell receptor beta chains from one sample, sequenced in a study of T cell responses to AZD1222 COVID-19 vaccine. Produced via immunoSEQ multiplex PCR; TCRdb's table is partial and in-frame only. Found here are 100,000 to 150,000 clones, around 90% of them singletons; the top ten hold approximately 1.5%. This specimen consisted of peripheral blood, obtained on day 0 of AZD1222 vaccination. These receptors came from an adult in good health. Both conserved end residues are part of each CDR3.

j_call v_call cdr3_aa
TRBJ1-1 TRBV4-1 CASSQALGAMGEAFF
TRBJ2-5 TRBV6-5 CASSPQGEGETQYF
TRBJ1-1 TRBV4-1 CASSQDCRGGSTEAFF
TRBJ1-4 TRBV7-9 CASSFFTANEKLFF
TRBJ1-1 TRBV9 CASSVEGVFTEAFF
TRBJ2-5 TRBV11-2 CASSLGQGQETQYF
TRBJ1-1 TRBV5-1 CASSLQENTEAFF
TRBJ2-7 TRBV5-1 CASRGGNEQYF
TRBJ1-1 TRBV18 CASSPPSDRDEAFF
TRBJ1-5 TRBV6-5 CASSWTAAQPQHF
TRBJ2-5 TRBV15 CATSRGLTLGETQYF
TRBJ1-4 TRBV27 CASRPLQDEKLFF
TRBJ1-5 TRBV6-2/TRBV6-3 CASSWTGNQPQHF
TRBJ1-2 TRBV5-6 CASSPYGGYGYTF
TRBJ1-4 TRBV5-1 CASSLWTGEKLFF
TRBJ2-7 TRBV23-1 CASSTRDFSYEQYF
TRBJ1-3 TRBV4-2 CASSQTQGDPGNTIYF
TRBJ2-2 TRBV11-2 CASSRGLAGGTGELFF
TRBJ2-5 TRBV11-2 CASSLGGQETQYF
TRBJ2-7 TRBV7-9 CASSLLGGPYEQYF
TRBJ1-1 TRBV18 CASSTTGTSEAFF
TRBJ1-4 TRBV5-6 CASSPAGTENEKLFF
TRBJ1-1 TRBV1 CTSSQDFGTRNTEAFF
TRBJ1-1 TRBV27 CASSSGGTEAFF
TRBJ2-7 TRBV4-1 CASSHDRGASSYEQYF
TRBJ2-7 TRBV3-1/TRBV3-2 CASSWAGGEQYF
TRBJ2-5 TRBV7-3 CASSLFSGQETQYF
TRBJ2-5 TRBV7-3 CASSLGGGARETQYF
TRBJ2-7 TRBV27 CASSPFSGGVRDEQYF
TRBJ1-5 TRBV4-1 CASSQGGSNQPQHF
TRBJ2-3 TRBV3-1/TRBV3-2 CASSQDLRGSTDTQYF